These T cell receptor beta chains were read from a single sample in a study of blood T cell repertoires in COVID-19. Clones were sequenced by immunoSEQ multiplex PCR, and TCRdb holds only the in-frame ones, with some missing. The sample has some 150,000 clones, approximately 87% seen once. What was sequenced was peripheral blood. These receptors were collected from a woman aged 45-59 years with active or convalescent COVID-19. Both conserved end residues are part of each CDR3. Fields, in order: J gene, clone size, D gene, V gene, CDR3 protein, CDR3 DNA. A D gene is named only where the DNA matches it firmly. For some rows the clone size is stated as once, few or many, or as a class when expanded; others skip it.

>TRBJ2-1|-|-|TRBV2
CASSRSKGVQFF
TGTGCCAGCAGTCGTAGCAAAGGTGTGCAGTTCTTC
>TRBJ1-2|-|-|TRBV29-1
CSVEDLGGRGYTF
TGCAGCGTTGAAGATCTGGGTGGGCGTGGCTACACCTTC
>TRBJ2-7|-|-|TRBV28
CASSLEDSYEQYF
TGTGCCAGCAGTTTAGAGGATTCCTACGAGCAGTACTTC
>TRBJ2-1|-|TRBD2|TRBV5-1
CASSLVLGLAGEQFF
TGCGCCAGCAGCTTGGTCCTGGGACTAGCGGGTGAGCAGTTCTTC
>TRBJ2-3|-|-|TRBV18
CASSSQRVTDTQYF
TGTGCCAGCTCCTCGCAGCGGGTCACAGATACGCAGTATTTT
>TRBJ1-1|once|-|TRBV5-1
CASSLFRESGTEAFF
TGCGCCAGCAGCTTGTTTCGGGAGTCGGGCACTGAAGCTTTCTTT
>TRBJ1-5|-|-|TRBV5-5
CASSRVGQPQHF
TGTGCCAGCAGCCGGGTGGGTCAGCCCCAGCATTTT
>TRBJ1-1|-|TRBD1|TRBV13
CASSSRGTGVPEAFF
TGTGCCAGCAGCTCTAGGGGGACAGGGGTCCCTGAAGCTTTCTTT
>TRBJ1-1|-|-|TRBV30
CAWRGGNTEAFF
TGTGCCTGGAGGGGGGGGAACACTGAAGCTTTCTTT
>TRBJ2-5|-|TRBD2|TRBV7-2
CASSPLRTSGGGETQYF
TGTGCCAGCAGCCCTCTTCGGACTAGCGGGGGTGGGGAGACCCAGTACTTC
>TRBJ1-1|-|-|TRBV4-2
CASSRVTGLVLKSTEAFF
TGTGCCAGCAGCCGAGTAACAGGGTTGGTCCTCAAGAGCACTGAAGCTTTCTTT
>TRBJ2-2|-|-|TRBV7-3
CASSPRLSGELFF
TGTGCCAGCAGCCCCCGTCTATCCGGGGAGCTGTTTTTT
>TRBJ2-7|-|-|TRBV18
CASTPGSAGTYEQYF
TGTGCCAGCACCCCGGGTTCTGCGGGGACCTACGAGCAGTACTTC
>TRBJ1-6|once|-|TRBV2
CASSAQANSPLHF
TGTGCCAGCAGTGCTCAAGCGAATTCACCCCTCCACTTT
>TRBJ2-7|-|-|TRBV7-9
CASSRTELYEQYF
TGTGCCAGCAGCCGGACAGAGCTCTACGAGCAGTACTTC
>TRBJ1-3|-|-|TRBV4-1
CASSQPGQTGVSGNTIYF
TGCGCCAGCAGCCAACCCGGACAAACAGGAGTCTCTGGAAACACCATATATTTT
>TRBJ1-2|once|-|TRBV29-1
CSVEPGSPYGYTF
TGCAGCGTTGAGCCAGGGTCTCCCTATGGCTACACCTTC
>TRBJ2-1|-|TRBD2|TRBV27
CASSPGLAGEGDSYNEQFF
TGTGCCAGCAGTCCTGGACTAGCGGGAGAGGGGGACTCCTACAATGAGCAGTTCTTC
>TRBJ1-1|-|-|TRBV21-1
CASSNRPGQGAFAFF
TGTGCCAGCAGCAACCGACCGGGACAGGGGGCTTTCGCTTTCTTT
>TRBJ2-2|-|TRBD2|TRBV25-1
CASRRAGTSGGTGELFF
TGTGCCAGCAGACGCGCAGGGACTAGCGGGGGAACCGGGGAGCTGTTTTTT
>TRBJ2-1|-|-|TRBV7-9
CASSLVGTSSSYNEQFF
TGTGCCAGCAGCTTAGTAGGGACTTCAAGCTCCTACAATGAGCAGTTCTTC
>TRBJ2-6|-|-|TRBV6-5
CASSLGAQSGANVLTF
TGTGCCAGCAGTTTGGGGGCTCAATCTGGGGCCAACGTCCTGACTTTC
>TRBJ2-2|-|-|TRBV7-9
CASSSQGFTGELFF
TGTGCCAGCAGCTCTCAGGGGTTCACCGGGGAGCTGTTTTTT
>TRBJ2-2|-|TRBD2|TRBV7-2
CASSPRGGAHTGELFF
TGTGCCAGCAGCCCCCGGGGGGGAGCGCACACCGGGGAGCTGTTTTTT
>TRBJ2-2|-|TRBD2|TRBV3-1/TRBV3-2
CASSQGGSTGELFF
TGTGCCAGCAGCCAGGGAGGGAGTACCGGGGAGCTGTTTTTT
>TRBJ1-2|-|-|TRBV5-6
CASSLGGYGYTF
TGTGCCAGCAGCTTGGGAGGCTATGGCTACACCTTC
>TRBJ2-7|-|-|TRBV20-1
CSASLSSYEQYF
TGCAGTGCTAGTTTGAGCTCCTACGAGCAGTACTTC
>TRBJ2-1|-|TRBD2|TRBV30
CAWSVRREGQGNEQFF
TGTGCCTGGAGTGTACGCCGGGAGGGCCAAGGGAATGAGCAGTTCTTC
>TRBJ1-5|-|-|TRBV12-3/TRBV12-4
CASSLGSNQPQHF
TGTGCCAGCAGTTTGGGCAGCAATCAGCCCCAGCATTTT
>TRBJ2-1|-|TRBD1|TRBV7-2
CASSLVSRTGTSSYNEQFF
TGTGCCAGCAGCTTAGTGTCCCGGACAGGCACTAGCTCCTACAATGAGCAGTTCTTC
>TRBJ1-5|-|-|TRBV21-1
CASSKEDRGQPQHF
TGTGCCAGCAGCAAAGAGGATCGGGGTCAGCCCCAGCATTTT
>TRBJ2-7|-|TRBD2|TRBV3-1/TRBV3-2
CASSHRTSGPTYEQYF
TGTGCCAGCAGCCATCGTACTAGCGGGCCGACCTACGAGCAGTACTTC
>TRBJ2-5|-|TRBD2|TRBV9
CASSVGLGGAEETQYF
TGTGCCAGCAGCGTAGGTCTCGGGGGGGCTGAAGAGACCCAGTACTTC
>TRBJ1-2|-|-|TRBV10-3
CAISPSRYGYTF
TGTGCCATCAGTCCCAGTCGCTATGGCTACACCTTC
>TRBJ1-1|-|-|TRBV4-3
CASSYRLNTEAFF
TGCGCCAGCAGCTACAGGCTGAACACTGAAGCTTTCTTT
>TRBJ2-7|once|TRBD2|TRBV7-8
CASSLALAGAPSYEQYF
TGTGCCAGCAGCTTAGCCCTAGCGGGAGCGCCGTCTTACGAGCAGTACTTC
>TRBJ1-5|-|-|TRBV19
CASSIFISQPQHF
TGTGCCAGTAGTATCTTTATATCTCAGCCCCAGCATTTT
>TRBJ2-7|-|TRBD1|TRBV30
CAWTWTGAGEQYF
TGTGCCTGGACATGGACAGGGGCAGGAGAGCAGTACTTC
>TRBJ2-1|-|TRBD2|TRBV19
CASTRLVPGLAGAGNNEQFF
TGTGCCAGTACGAGGTTAGTCCCCGGACTAGCGGGAGCGGGGAACAATGAGCAGTTCTTC
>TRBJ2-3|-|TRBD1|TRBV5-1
CASSFGQAIGDTQYF
TGCGCCAGCAGCTTCGGACAGGCGATTGGAGATACGCAGTATTTT
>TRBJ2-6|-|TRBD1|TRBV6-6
CASSRQGFSSGANVLTF
TGTGCCAGCAGTCGACAGGGGTTTTCATCTGGGGCCAACGTCCTGACTTTC
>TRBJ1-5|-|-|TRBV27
CASSLSLQNQPQHF
TGTGCCAGCAGTCTCTCTTTACAAAATCAGCCCCAGCATTTT
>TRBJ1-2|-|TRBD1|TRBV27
CASQEKQGPNYGYTF
TGTGCCAGCCAAGAAAAACAGGGGCCTAACTATGGCTACACCTTC
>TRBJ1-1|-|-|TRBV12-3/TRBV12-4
CASSFAGSTEAFF
TGTGCCAGCAGTTTTGCGGGGAGCACTGAAGCTTTCTTT
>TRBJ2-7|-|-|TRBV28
CASSPRFWRSEAYEQYF
TGTGCCAGCAGCCCCCGTTTCTGGAGGTCAGAAGCCTACGAGCAGTACTTC
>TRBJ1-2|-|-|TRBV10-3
CAISVSRGYYGYTF
TGTGCCATCAGTGTGTCCAGGGGTTACTATGGCTACACCTTC
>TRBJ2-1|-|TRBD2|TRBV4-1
CASSQGTSGGSSNNEQFF
TGCGCCAGCAGCCAAGGTACTAGCGGGGGTTCCTCCAACAATGAGCAGTTCTTC
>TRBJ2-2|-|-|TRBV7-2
CASSLNYWIANTGELFF
TGTGCCAGCAGCTTAAACTATTGGATCGCGAACACCGGGGAGCTGTTTTTT